Below, 25 T cell receptor beta chains from the same sample are listed, as sequenced in a study of cytomegalovirus exposure and HLA in healthy donors. Use of 60 Vbeta and 13 Jbeta primers characterized the PCR. Libraries were prepared by immunoSEQ multiplex PCR; TCRdb keeps only in-frame clonotypes and omits some of them. Altogether under 200,000 clones are present, 85% being singletons, with the ten largest covering about 2.5%. Specimen: PBMCs. Receptors originate from a woman aged 50 to 60 in good health and CMV-seronegative.

V is TRBV7-2 and J is TRBJ2-1; D remains unclear. Per the germline V gene, CDR1 is SGHTA and CDR2 is FQGNSA. This CDR3 comprises 16 residues. V lost 3 bases and J 2 bases, leaving 14 bases between the germline ends. This CDR3 is CASSFKSSVAYNEQFF. The CDR3 DNA follows: TGTGCCAGCAGCTTCAAGTCGTCGGTCGCCTACAATGAGCAGTTCTTC.

Concerning this clone itself: Different DNA sequences within this sample yield the same CDR3. The V call is TRBV5-1, the J call TRBJ2-1; 8 nucleotides match TRBD1. Germline CDR1 is SGHRS and CDR2 is YFSETQ. This CDR3 spans 14 amino acids. The J segment lost 4 bases and the V segment lost 1 base, leaving 1 base of the junction unmatched. The CDR3 loop is CASSLTGGYNEQFF. CDR3 DNA: TGCGCCAGCAGCTTGACAGGGGGGTACAATGAGCAGTTCTTC.

This clone has just a few counts. The germline gene is not matched at one end of the junction; a read error may be the cause. This chain links TRBV15 with TRBJ2-5; TRBD2 agrees at 10 bases. Germline V gene lookup returns CDR1 LNHNV and CDR2 YYDKDF (reference sequence). The CDR3 has 13 amino acids. DNA of the CDR3: TGTGCCACCAGCAGAGATGGAAGGCTAGCGGGGGACTTC. Translating gives CATSRDGRLAGDF.

In nucleotides, the CDR3 is TGTGCCACCCTCCGGGACAGTCGCTACGAGCAGTACTTC. Amino acids: CATLRDSRYEQYF. The V call is TRBV6-1, the J call TRBJ2-7; TRBD1 aligns across 7 bases. The junction had 9 bases not matched to a gene; V was cut back by 10 bases and J by 3 bases. The germline V gene has CDR1 MNHNS and CDR2 SASEGT. The CDR3 covers 13 residues.

The chain combines TRBV19 with TRBJ2-1, with D maybe TRBD2 (6 bases). Per germline, CDR1 LNHDA and CDR2 SQIVND (reference sequence). The length of the CDR3 is 15 residues. With 5 bases removed from V and 5 bases from J, the gap between germline ends came to 16 bases. The DNA for the CDR3 is TGTGCCAGTAGTCCGAGGCGGGGAAGGAACAATGAGCAGTTCTTC. Residues: CASSPRRGRNNEQFF.

V is TRBV18 and J is TRBJ2-5; 8 bases fit TRBD2. V was clipped by 3 bases and J by 5 bases; unmatched bases: 8. Germline CDR1 and CDR2: KGHSH and LQKENI. The CDR3 covers 15 residues. The CDR3, as DNA: TGTGCCAGCTCACCCCCCGGGACTAGGAGGGAGACCCAGTACTTC. It encodes CASSPPGTRRETQYF.

About this clone: One junction end disagrees with the germline gene, perhaps due to a read error. V usage is TRBV7-9 and J usage is TRBJ1-3; 9 bases line up with TRBD1. The CDR3 extends over 16 amino acids. Germline CDR1 reads SEHNR; CDR2 reads FQNEAQ (reference sequence). DNA for the CDR3: TGTTCCAGCAGGGGTGAAGGGACAGGGTCGAGAAACACCATATATTTT. Its protein product is CSSRGEGTGSRNTIYF.

The J gene is TRBJ2-7, the V gene TRBV10-3; tentatively, D is TRBD2 (5 bases). The CDR3 runs 12 residues. Germline V gene data show CDR1 as ENHRY and CDR2 as SYGVKD. V lost 6 bases to trimming and J lost 5 bases, with 11 bases between them. The CDR3 nucleotides read TGTGCCATCAGGGGGAGCTTGGACGAGCAGTACTTC. Translated, it gives CAIRGSLDEQYF.

The rearrangement uses TRBV28 and TRBJ2-7; TRBD2 matches at 10 bases. CDR1 is MDHEN, CDR2 SYDVKM, per germline. The CDR3 has 18 amino acids. After removal of 2 bases from V and 0 bases from J, the junction contained 10 bases not matched to a gene. The CDR3 region has the DNA TGTGCCAGCAGTTTAGTTCTAGCGGGAGTTAAAAGCTCCTACGAGCAGTACTTC. This codes for CASSLVLAGVKSSYEQYF.

The rearrangement uses TRBV30 and TRBJ2-6, with D hard to call. The CDR3 has 13 residues. Trimming cost V 7 bases and J 1 base, with 8 bases left between them. Germline V gene data show CDR1 as GTSNPN and CDR2 as SVGIG (reference sequence). The CDR3 nucleotides read TGTGCCTCTAGTGATTCTGGGGCCAACGTCCTGACTTTC. It codes for CASSDSGANVLTF.

The chain employs TRBV7-2 and TRBJ2-7, with D possibly TRBD2 on 6 matching bases. Germline values: CDR1 SGHTA, CDR2 FQGNSA. The CDR3 has 13 amino acids. V lost 8 bases and J 7 bases, leaving 18 bases between the germline ends. CDR3 region: CASSGSLGIEQYF. The CDR3 nucleotides read TGTGCCAGCTCCGGGAGCTTGGGGATAGAGCAGTACTTC.

The genes are TRBV5-5 and TRBJ2-7; TRBD2 is a possible D gene (5 bases). The CDR3 is made up of 14 amino acids. Germline V gene data show CDR1 as SGHKS and CDR2 as YYEKEE (reference sequence). Trimming cost V 3 bases and J 4 bases, with 14 bases left between them. The DNA of the CDR3 is TGTGCCAGCAGCTCGACGGTCCCGGGATACGAGCAGTACTTC. This sequence encodes CASSSTVPGYEQYF.

The chain employs TRBV28 and TRBJ2-7; 7 nucleotides agree with TRBD1. The CDR3 spans 15 residues. Germline V CDR1 and CDR2: MDHEN, SYDVKM. The V gene end was trimmed by 7 bases and the J gene end by 3 bases; junction bases not matched to a gene: 12. The CDR3 loop reads CASTSPGQVRYEQYF. The DNA for the CDR3 is TGTGCCAGCACTTCACCTGGACAGGTACGCTACGAGCAGTACTTC. The variable domain in full, with the rest retrieved from reference TRBV28 and TRBJ2-7, is DVKVTQSSRYLVKRTGEKVFLECVQDMDHENMFWYRQDPGLGLRLIYFSYDVKMKEKGDIPEGYSVSREKKERFSLILESASTNQTSMYLCASTSPGQVRYEQYFGPGTRLTVT.

This sequence joins TRBV4-2 and TRBJ2-3, with 9 bases fitting TRBD1. V lost 0 bases to trimming and J lost 4 bases; unmatched junction nucleotides: 5. This CDR3 comprises 16 residues. CDR1 and CDR2 (germline): LGHNA, YNFKEQ. The CDR3 region is CASSQELQGAADTQYF. Here the CDR3 DNA reads TGTGCCAGCAGCCAAGAGTTACAGGGGGCAGCAGATACGCAGTATTTT.

V and J are TRBV6-1 and TRBJ2-5; tentatively, D is TRBD1 (5 bases). Trimming removed 7 bases from V and 5 bases from J, with 17 bases in between. Germline loops: CDR1 MNHNS, CDR2 SASEGT. This CDR3 is 14 amino acids long. Here the CDR3 reads CASIKDSQVETQYF. The CDR3 DNA sequence: TGTGCCAGCATTAAAGACAGCCAGGTGGAGACCCAGTACTTC.

The chain carries TRBV14 and TRBJ2-1, with D perhaps TRBD2 (6 bases). Germline CDR1 and CDR2: SGHDN and FVKESK. V lost 0 bases, J lost 2 bases, and 14 bases lay in between. CDR3 length: 17 residues. This CDR3 is CASSQDLAFTPYNEQFF. In DNA form, the CDR3 reads TGTGCCAGCAGCCAAGATCTAGCGTTCACGCCCTACAATGAGCAGTTCTTC.

The rearrangement links TRBV25-1 to TRBJ2-7, with 12 bases that match TRBD1. Germline CDR1 is MGHDK and CDR2 is SYGVNS. V shed 4 bases and J 6 bases; nucleotides not matched to a gene: 10. The CDR3 consists of 16 residues. The CDR3, as DNA: TGTGCCAGCAGTGTCCAACCGGGACAGGGGGCTTCCGAGCAGTACTTC. Translated, it gives CASSVQPGQGASEQYF.

Turning to this clone: Within the sample, other DNA sequences also encode this same CDR3. The chain carries TRBV30 and TRBJ2-6; tentatively, D is TRBD1 (6 bases). Germline-derived CDR1 and CDR2 are GTSNPN and SVGIG (reference sequence). The CDR3 has 17 residues. Trimming removed 3 bases from V and 0 bases from J, with 15 bases in between. Here the CDR3 reads CAWSTWGQSSGANVLTF. CDR3 DNA sequence: TGTGCCTGGAGCACCTGGGGGCAGAGCTCTGGGGCCAACGTCCTGACTTTC.

This sequence joins TRBV7-8 and TRBJ2-5; no firm D call. Trimming took 1 base from V and 4 from J, leaving 10 bases between them. The germline CDR1 and CDR2 sequences are SGHVS and FQNEAQ. CDR3 length equals 14 residues. CDR3 protein: CASSLGSESETQYF. CDR3 sequence (DNA): TGTGCCAGCAGCTTAGGGTCAGAATCAGAGACCCAGTACTTC.

The rearrangement links TRBV30 to TRBJ1-2; TRBD1 agrees at 7 bases. V gave up 1 base and J gave up 3 bases; unmatched junction bases: 11. The CDR3 has 16 residues. Germline CDR1 and CDR2: GTSNPN and SVGIG (reference sequence). The CDR3 protein is CAWSALRRTGDYGYTF. DNA of the CDR3: TGTGCCTGGAGTGCTCTAAGGAGAACAGGGGACTATGGCTACACCTTC.

The V call is TRBV5-1, the J call TRBJ2-3, with a weak D call TRBD1 (5 bases). Deletions cut 0 bases from V and 2 bases from J, with 10 bases between. CDR3 length: 15 amino acids. Per the germline V gene, CDR1 is SGHRS and CDR2 is YFSETQ. The CDR3 DNA follows: TGCGCCAGCAGCTTGGGGGGCCAGCTCACAGATACGCAGTATTTT. This encodes CASSLGGQLTDTQYF.

The chain links TRBV6-1 to TRBJ1-1; D is unresolved. CDR3 size: 14 residues. Germline values: CDR1 MNHNS, CDR2 SASEGT. V shed 1 base and J shed 6 bases, with 12 bases lying between them. The DNA of the CDR3 is TGTGCCAGCAGTGAAGTGACTAGCGGGGCTGAAGCTTTCTTT. Its translation is CASSEVTSGAEAFF.

This clone was counted once. This chain links TRBV7-6 with TRBJ2-5, with D possibly being TRBD2 (6 bases). In germline, CDR1 is SGHVS, CDR2 FNYEAQ. The CDR3 runs 15 residues. Trimming pared 2 bases from V and 1 base from J, leaving 11 bases between. The CDR3 DNA reads as TGTGCCAGCAGCTTAAGAGGGAGGCCCCAAGAGACCCAGTACTTC. Amino acids: CASSLRGRPQETQYF.

J is TRBJ2-3 and V is TRBV7-9, with TRBD2 matching over 10 bases. The CDR3 is 15 amino acids. V shed 5 bases and J 0 bases; nucleotides not matched to a gene: 2. In germline, CDR1 is SEHNR, CDR2 FQNEAQ (reference sequence). The CDR3 region has the DNA TGTGCCAGCAGCGAGACTAGCGGGAGCACAGATACGCAGTATTTT. It is translated as CASSETSGSTDTQYF.

The gene calls are TRBV7-2 and TRBJ1-5, with TRBD1 as a possible D gene (6 bases). The CDR3 loop spans 16 amino acids. Between the trimmed V and J ends, which lost 1 base and 7 bases, there was a span of 17 bases. Germline assignment: CDR1 SGHTA and CDR2 FQGNSA. CDR3 protein: CASSLGTGMNTQPQHF. CDR3 DNA sequence: TGTGCCAGCAGCTTAGGAACAGGGATGAACACCCAGCCCCAGCATTTT.